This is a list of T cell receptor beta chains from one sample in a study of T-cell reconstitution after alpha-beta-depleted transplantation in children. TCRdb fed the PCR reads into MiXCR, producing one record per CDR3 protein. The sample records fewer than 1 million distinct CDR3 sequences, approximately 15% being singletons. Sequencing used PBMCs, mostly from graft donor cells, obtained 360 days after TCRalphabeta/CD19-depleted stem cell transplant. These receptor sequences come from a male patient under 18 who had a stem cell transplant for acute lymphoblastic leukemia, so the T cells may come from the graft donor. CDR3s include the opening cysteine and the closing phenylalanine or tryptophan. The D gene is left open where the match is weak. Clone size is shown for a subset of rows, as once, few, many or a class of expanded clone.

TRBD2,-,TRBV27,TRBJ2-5,TGTGCCAGCAGTTTCTTGCCGGGGAGGGGAGAGACCCAGTACTTC,CASSFLPGRGETQYF
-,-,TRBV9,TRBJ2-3,TGTGCCAGCAGCGTTACTACTCTCACAGATACGCAGTATTTT,CASSVTTLTDTQYF
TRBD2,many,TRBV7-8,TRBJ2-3,TGTGCCAGCAGCTTATCCAGACTAGCGGCCACAGATACGCAGTATTTT,CASSLSRLAATDTQYF
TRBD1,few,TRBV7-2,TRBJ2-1,TGTGCCAGCAGCGTCGGGACAGGGTTCAATGAGCAGTTCTTC,CASSVGTGFNEQFF
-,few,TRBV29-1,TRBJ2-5,TGCAGCGCCTCGAGGGCGGTGCGAAGGGAGGAGACCCAGTACTTC,CSASRAVRREETQYF
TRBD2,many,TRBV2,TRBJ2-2,TGTGCCAGCAGGAGAGGACTAGCGCCTAACACCGGGGAGCTGTTTTTT,CASRRGLAPNTGELFF
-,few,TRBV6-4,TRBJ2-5,TGTGCCAGCGTTTTCCGGGACACCGTTCGAGAGACCCAGTACTTC,CASVFRDTVRETQYF
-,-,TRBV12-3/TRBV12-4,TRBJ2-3,TGTGCCAGCAGTCGAAACCCCAGGGATACGCAGTATTTT,CASSRNPRDTQYF
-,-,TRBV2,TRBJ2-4,TGTGCCAGCAGGCAGGAACATATAGCCAAAAACATTCAGTACTTC,CASRQEHIAKNIQYF
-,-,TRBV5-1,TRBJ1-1,TGCGCCAGCAGCGTTGGGAGGGGACACAATAACACTGAAGCTTTCTTT,CASSVGRGHNNTEAFF
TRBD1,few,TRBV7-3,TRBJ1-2,TGTGCCAGCAGCATCCGACAGGGGTATGGCTACACCTTC,CASSIRQGYGYTF
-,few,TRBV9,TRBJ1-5,TGTGCCAGCAGCGTATTGAGGGTATCGAATCAGCCCCAGCATTTT,CASSVLRVSNQPQHF
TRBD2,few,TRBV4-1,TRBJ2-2,TGCGCCAGCAGCCACGTAGGGACTAGCGGAAGCGGATACACCGGGGAGCTGTTTTTT,CASSHVGTSGSGYTGELFF
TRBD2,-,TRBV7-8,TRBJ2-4,TGTGCCAGCAGCCGCGGACTAGCGGGAGGGCCTGAGTACTTC,CASSRGLAGGPEYF
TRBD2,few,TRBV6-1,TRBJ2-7,TGTGCCAGCAGTGGGTGGACTAGCGGCTCCTACGAGCAGTACTTC,CASSGWTSGSYEQYF
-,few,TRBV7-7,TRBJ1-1,TGTGCCAGCAGCTGGAACAGGGAAACTGAAGCTTTCTTT,CASSWNRETEAFF
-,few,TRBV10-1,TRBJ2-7,TGCGCCAGCAGTGATAGGGCTCCTTACGAGCAGTACTTC,CASSDRAPYEQYF
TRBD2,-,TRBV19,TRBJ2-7,TGTGCCAGTAGTGGCGAGCGGGAGGGCTACGAGCAGTACTTC,CASSGEREGYEQYF
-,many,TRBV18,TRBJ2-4,TGTGCCAGCTCACGGTTCGGGACCATTAGTAACATTCAGTACTTC,CASSRFGTISNIQYF
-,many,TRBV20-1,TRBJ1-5,TGCAGTGCTAAGACAGGCAATCAGCCCCAGCATTTT,CSAKTGNQPQHF
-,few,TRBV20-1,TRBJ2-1,TGCAGTGCTATGGTCCCGTGGGAGTTCAATGAGCAGTTCTTC,CSAMVPWEFNEQFF
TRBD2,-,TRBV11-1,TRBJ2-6,TGTGCCAGCAGCTTCCCGTCAGCGGGATATGCTGGGGCCAACGTCCTGACTTTC,CASSFPSAGYAGANVLTF
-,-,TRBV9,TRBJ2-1,TGTGCCAGCAGCGCGCAGGCGGGGAGCTCCTACAATGAGCAGTTCTTC,CASSAQAGSSYNEQFF
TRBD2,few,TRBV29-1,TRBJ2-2,TGCAGCGTTCCCTGGACTAGCGGGAGGAATGGTCCGATCACCGGGGAGCTGTTTTTT,CSVPWTSGRNGPITGELFF
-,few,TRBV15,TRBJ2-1,TGTGCCACCAGATTAACGACCTACAATGAGCAGTTCTTC,CATRLTTYNEQFF
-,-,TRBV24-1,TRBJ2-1,TGTGCCACCAGTGACCCTGACTACTATGGTTCCAATGAGCAGTTCTTC,CATSDPDYYGSNEQFF
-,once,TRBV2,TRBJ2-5,TGTGCCAGCGGTCGTCCGGGGAGAGGGAAAAAGACCCAGTACTTC,CASGRPGRGKKTQYF
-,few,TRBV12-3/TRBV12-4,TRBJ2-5,TGTGCCAGCAGTACCTCGGACGCTGCGGGGGAGACCCAGTACTTC,CASSTSDAAGETQYF
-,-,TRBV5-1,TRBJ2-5,TGCGCCAGCAGCTTGATGGCAGGGCAAGAGGCCCAGTACTTC,CASSLMAGQEAQYF
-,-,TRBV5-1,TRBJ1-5,TGCGCCAGCAGCTTGGTGTCAGGGACAAATCAGCCCCAGCATTTT,CASSLVSGTNQPQHF
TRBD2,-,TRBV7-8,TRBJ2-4,TGTGCCAGCAGCGTTAGCGGGGTTCTAGCCAAAAACATTCAGTACTTC,CASSVSGVLAKNIQYF
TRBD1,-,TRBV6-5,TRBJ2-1,TGTGCCAGCCAAATTAACCTCGGGACAGGGGGTATTGGTGAGCAGTTCTTC,CASQINLGTGGIGEQFF
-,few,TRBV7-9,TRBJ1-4,TGTGCCAGCAGTCAAAACGTCCCAATTGAAAAACTGTTTTTT,CASSQNVPIEKLFF
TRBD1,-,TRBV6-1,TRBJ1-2,TGTGCCAGCAGTGCGTCTCCGGGACAGGACTATGGCTACACCTTC,CASSASPGQDYGYTF
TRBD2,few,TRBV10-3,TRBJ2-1,TGTGCCATCAGTGGGAATAGCGGGGCCTCCTACAATGAGCAGTTCTTC,CAISGNSGASYNEQFF
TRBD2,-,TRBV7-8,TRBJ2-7,TGTGCCAGCAGCTTAGCGGGACTAGCCCAGTACTTC,CASSLAGLAQYF
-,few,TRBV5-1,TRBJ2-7,TGCGCCAGCACCCTCTTAGGGGCGACTCGAGCTTACGAGCAGTACTTC,CASTLLGATRAYEQYF
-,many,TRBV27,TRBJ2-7,TGTGCCAGCAGTTTAGGAGGGACGGGTAGTACCTACGAGCAGTACTTC,CASSLGGTGSTYEQYF
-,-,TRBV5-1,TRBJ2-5,TGCGCCAGCAGCTTCACAGGATCTTTCGAGACCCAGTACTTC,CASSFTGSFETQYF
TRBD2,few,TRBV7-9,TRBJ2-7,TGTGCCAGCAGCTTAGCCGGGACTAGCACCCACGAGCAGTACTTC,CASSLAGTSTHEQYF
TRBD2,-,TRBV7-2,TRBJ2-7,TGTGCCAGCAGCTTAGAAGGACTAGCAGTCTACGAGCAGTACTTC,CASSLEGLAVYEQYF
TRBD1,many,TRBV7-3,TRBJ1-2,TGTGCCAGCAGCTTAGGGACAGGGACTAACTATGGCTACACCTTC,CASSLGTGTNYGYTF
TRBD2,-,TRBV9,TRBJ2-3,TGTGCCAGCAGCGTAGTCTTACTAGCGGGAGGCGCAGATACGCAGTATTTT,CASSVVLLAGGADTQYF
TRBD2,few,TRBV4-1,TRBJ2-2,TGCGCCAGCAGCCGTATCCTAGCGGGAGACGGGGAGCTGTTTTTT,CASSRILAGDGELFF
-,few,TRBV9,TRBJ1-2,TGTGCCAGCAGCGTAGGGGAGACAGACTATGGCTACACCTTC,CASSVGETDYGYTF
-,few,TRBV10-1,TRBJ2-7,TGCGCCAGCAGTGACGGCGGAACCTCCTACGAGCAGTACTTC,CASSDGGTSYEQYF
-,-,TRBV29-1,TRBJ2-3,TGCAGCGTTGACGGGAGTGAGTTCACAGATACGCAGTATTTT,CSVDGSEFTDTQYF
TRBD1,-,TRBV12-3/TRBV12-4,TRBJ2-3,TGTGCCAGCAGTAGGCCGGACAGGTACACAGATACGCAGTATTTT,CASSRPDRYTDTQYF
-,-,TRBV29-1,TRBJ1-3,TGCAGCGTTGAAGATCCCACCCGCTCTGGAAACACCATATATTTT,CSVEDPTRSGNTIYF
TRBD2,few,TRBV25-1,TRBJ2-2,TGTGCCAGCTCCGTAGGGACTAGCTCTGGCGGGGAGCTGTTTTTT,CASSVGTSSGGELFF
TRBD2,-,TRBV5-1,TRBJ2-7,TGCGCCAGCAGCTTCCTAGCGGGGAGCTCCTACGAGCAGTACTTC,CASSFLAGSSYEQYF
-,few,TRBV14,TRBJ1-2,TGTGCCAGCAGCCAGTCGCGCGAAGGTTATGGCTACACCTTC,CASSQSREGYGYTF
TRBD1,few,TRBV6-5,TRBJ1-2,TGTGCCAGCAGTTACACCCGGGACAGAACTTATGGCTACACCTTC,CASSYTRDRTYGYTF